These 18 T cell receptor beta chains share one sample of origin, sequenced in a study of blood T cell repertoires in COVID-19. TCRdb's table, derived via immunoSEQ multiplex PCR, lists solely in-frame clones and lacks some. The sample holds 330,000 or so clones; 87% are singletons and the top ten take just under 3%. The specimen sequenced was PBMCs or T cells enriched from blood (not recorded which). The source is a woman in her 30s who had recovered from COVID-19.

This clone was seen a few times. J is TRBJ1-1 and V is TRBV28; 7 nucleotides align to TRBD1. The V gene's germline CDR1 is MDHEN and CDR2 SYDVKM. The CDR3 runs to 15 residues. V trimming: 4 bases; J trimming: 1 base; junction bases outside the gene matches: 6. This CDR3 is CASSSTRDRNTEAFF. The CDR3 DNA reads as TGTGCCAGCAGTTCTACCCGGGACAGGAACACTGAAGCTTTCTTT.

The V and J genes are TRBV29-1 and TRBJ2-3; D is ambiguous. CDR3 length: 12 residues. With 8 bases removed from V and 2 bases from J, the gap between germline ends came to 11 bases. Germline loops: CDR1 SQVTM, CDR2 ANQGSEA. The CDR3 bases are TGCAGCTTCTATCGCCTCACAGATACGCAGTATTTT. This encodes CSFYRLTDTQYF.

This clone was counted once. The chain combines TRBV10-1 with TRBJ2-7; 7 nucleotides match TRBD1. Germline V gene sequence: CDR1 WNHNN, CDR2 SYGVQD (reference sequence). V gave up 2 bases and J gave up 0 bases; unmatched junction bases: 7. This CDR3 has 16 amino acids. The CDR3 DNA follows: TGCGCCAGCAGTGAGAGGACAGGTTCAAACTCCTACGAGCAGTACTTC. Residues: CASSERTGSNSYEQYF.

As DNA, the CDR3 is TGTGCCAGCAGCGCCTCCTCCCTAGCGGGGAATAAGTTCTTC. This translates into CASSASSLAGNKFF. The rearrangement joins TRBV9 to TRBJ2-1; 9 bases line up with TRBD2. Germline V gene data show CDR1 as SGDLS and CDR2 as YYNGEE. The V segment lost 3 bases and the J segment 14 bases; nucleotides outside the gene matches: 12. The CDR3 loop spans 14 amino acids. The full variable domain, rest sourced from reference TRBV9 and TRBJ2-1, is DSGVTQTPKHLITATGQRVTLRCSPRSGDLSVYWYQQSLDQGLQFLIQYYNGEERAKGNILERFSAQQFPDLHSELNLSSLELGDSALYFCASSASSLAGNKFFGPGTRLTVL.

This clone was recorded once. V usage is TRBV3-1 (or the pseudogene TRBV3-2) and J usage is TRBJ1-6, with 8 positions matching TRBD1. The CDR3 has 17 residues. The J segment lost 10 bases and the V segment lost 0 bases, leaving 11 bases of the junction unmatched. Germline V CDR1 and CDR2: LGHDT, YNNKEL (reference sequence). Written as DNA, the CDR3 is TGTGCCAGCAGCCAAGATAACCCGGCAGGGGGCTTATCACCCCTCCACTTT. It codes for CASSQDNPAGGLSPLHF.

This chain connects TRBV21-1 to TRBJ1-5; the table calls TRBD1, which could not be checked here. TRBV21-1 is tagged as a pseudogene. The CDR3 sequence is 14 residues long. CDR3 sequence: CASSSRQGGQPQHF. CDR3 in DNA: TGTGCCAGCAGCAGCAGACAGGGGGGGCAGCCCCAGCATTTT.

The J gene is TRBJ1-4, the V gene TRBV5-4; 7 bases line up with TRBD1. Germline CDR1 reads SGHNT; CDR2 reads YYREEE (reference sequence). This CDR3 contains 15 residues. The V gene end was trimmed by 4 bases and the J gene end by 4 bases; junction bases not matched to a gene: 7. CDR3 loop: CASSVGTAINEKLFF. CDR3 DNA sequence: TGTGCCAGCAGCGTAGGGACAGCAATTAATGAAAAACTGTTTTTT.

This rearrangement joins TRBV2 to TRBJ2-3; D is uncertain. The germline V and J ends were trimmed by 3 bases and 0 bases, with 13 bases remaining between them. Germline V gene lookup returns CDR1 SNHLY and CDR2 FYNNEI. CDR3 length: 16 residues. CDR3 loop: CASSDHQAWSTDTQYF. For the CDR3, the DNA is TGTGCCAGCAGTGATCATCAGGCGTGGAGCACAGATACGCAGTATTTT.

V is TRBV30 and J is TRBJ2-5; 7 positions match TRBD1. V was pared by 2 bases and J by 3 bases, with 3 bases of the junction left unmatched. This CDR3 comprises 13 residues. The V gene's germline CDR1 is GTSNPN and CDR2 SVGIG (reference sequence). The DNA of the CDR3 is TGTGCCTGGAGTACCGGGACAGAAGAGACCCAGTACTTC. Its translation is CAWSTGTEETQYF.

J is TRBJ2-7 and V is TRBV3-1 (or the pseudogene TRBV3-2); 8 bases match TRBD2. V trimming: 0 bases; J trimming: 5 bases; junction bases outside the gene matches: 6. The germline V gene has CDR1 LGHDT and CDR2 YNNKEL (reference sequence). The CDR3 is made up of 15 amino acids. This CDR3 reads CASSQDTTGGHEQYF. For the CDR3, the DNA is TGTGCCAGCAGCCAAGACACAACGGGAGGGCACGAGCAGTACTTC.

The CDR3 region is CASSLGGTGSFYGYTF. For the CDR3, the DNA is TGTGCCAGCAGTTTAGGGGGGACAGGTTCCTTCTATGGCTACACCTTC. This chain links TRBV28 with TRBJ1-2; TRBD1 matches 8 bases. This CDR3 is 16 amino acids long. V shed 2 bases, J shed 4 bases, and the junction held 9 bases outside the gene matches. The germline CDR1 and CDR2 sequences are MDHEN and SYDVKM.

For the CDR3, the DNA is TGTGCCACCAGCAGAGGAGGGACAGGGGGGAATCCCCAGCATTTT. Its translation is CATSRGGTGGNPQHF. This chain links TRBV15 with TRBJ1-5, with 11 nucleotides matching TRBD1. The length of the CDR3 is 15 residues. CDR1 is LNHNV, CDR2 YYDKDF, per germline (reference sequence). The V segment lost 1 base and the J segment 10 bases; nucleotides outside the gene matches: 6.

The rearrangement joins TRBV5-1 to TRBJ1-1; 7 bases map to TRBD1. After removal of 4 bases from V and 5 bases from J, the junction contained 8 bases not matched to a gene. The germline CDR1 and CDR2 sequences are SGHRS and YFSETQ. The CDR3 runs to 14 residues. Here the CDR3 reads CASSPHDRATEAFF. The CDR3 DNA sequence: TGCGCCAGCAGCCCCCACGACAGGGCGACTGAAGCTTTCTTT. The full variable domain, its missing parts supplied by reference TRBV5-1 and TRBJ1-1, is KAGVTQTPRYLIKTRGQQVTLSCSPISGHRSVSWYQQTPGQGLQFLFEYFSETQRNKGNFPGRFSGRQFSNSRSEMNVSTLELGDSALYLCASSPHDRATEAFFGQGTRLTVV.

The chain combines TRBV6-2 or TRBV6-3 with TRBJ1-4; D not resolved. This CDR3 comprises 12 residues. Looked up from germline, CDR1 is MNHEY and CDR2 is SVGEGT. V was cut by 4 bases and J by 4 bases, with 4 bases left in between. DNA of the CDR3: TGTGCCAGCAGTTTCATTAATGAAAAACTGTTTTTT. It specifies CASSFINEKLFF.

The rearrangement links TRBV29-1 to TRBJ1-5; 8 nucleotides line up with TRBD1. Germline loops: CDR1 SQVTM, CDR2 ANQGSEA. V shed 7 bases, J shed 5 bases, and the junction held 7 bases outside the gene matches. The CDR3 consists of 13 residues. The CDR3 protein is CSASGGRYQPQHF. The CDR3 DNA sequence: TGCAGCGCCTCAGGGGGCCGCTATCAGCCCCAGCATTTT.

V usage is TRBV29-1 and J usage is TRBJ2-5; D might be TRBD2 (7 bases). The CDR3 spans 17 residues. Trimming left V 4 bases short and J 2 bases short, with 23 bases between. Germline CDR1 SQVTM, CDR2 ANQGSEA. This CDR3 reads CSVGRVSGGRGQETQYF. The CDR3 DNA reads as TGCAGCGTTGGCCGCGTTTCGGGGGGCCGGGGACAAGAGACCCAGTACTTC.

The CDR3: CASSENERF. CDR3 nucleotides: TGTGCCAGCAGCGAAAATGAGAGATTC. This sequence joins TRBV21-1 and TRBJ2-7; the table's D call TRBD2 went unverified against the DNA. TRBV21-1 is classified as a pseudogene. CDR3 length: 9 residues.

The chain couples TRBV6-5 to TRBJ2-1; 9 nucleotides match TRBD1. This CDR3 comprises 15 residues. Losses at the gene ends were 5 bases for V and 3 bases for J; bases not matched to a gene: 5. Germline CDR1 and CDR2: MNHEY and SVGAGI. CDR3 DNA sequence: TGTGCCAGCAGTAAGGGACAGGGAAACTACAATGAGCAGTTCTTC. It codes for CASSKGQGNYNEQFF.